The TCR beta chain described here comes from a study of early stage breast cancer tumors. Study at large: Roughly 8 ER+/PR+/HER2- tumors were invasive ductal; a few were invasive lobular. Study-level findings and limits: Blood repertoires resembled normal breast more than tumor.

A remark on this clone: Its specificity is unknown.

Clones were sequenced by immunoSEQ multiplex PCR, and TCRdb holds only the in-frame ones, with some missing. Of around 51,000 clones in the sample, 78% are singletons; the top ten hold roughly 3.5%. Sequencing used blood. This receptor was identified in a person between 35 and 49 years old with breast cancer.

The DNA for the CDR3 is TGTGCCAGCAGTTACTCGAACCTACAAAGATACAATGAGCAGTTCTTC. Amino acid sequence: CASSYSNLQRYNEQFF. V usage is TRBV6-5 and J usage is TRBJ2-1; D gene uncertain. The CDR3 is 16 amino acids. Trimming took 0 bases from V and 4 from J, leaving 13 bases between them. Germline V gene lookup returns CDR1 MNHEY and CDR2 SVGAGI.